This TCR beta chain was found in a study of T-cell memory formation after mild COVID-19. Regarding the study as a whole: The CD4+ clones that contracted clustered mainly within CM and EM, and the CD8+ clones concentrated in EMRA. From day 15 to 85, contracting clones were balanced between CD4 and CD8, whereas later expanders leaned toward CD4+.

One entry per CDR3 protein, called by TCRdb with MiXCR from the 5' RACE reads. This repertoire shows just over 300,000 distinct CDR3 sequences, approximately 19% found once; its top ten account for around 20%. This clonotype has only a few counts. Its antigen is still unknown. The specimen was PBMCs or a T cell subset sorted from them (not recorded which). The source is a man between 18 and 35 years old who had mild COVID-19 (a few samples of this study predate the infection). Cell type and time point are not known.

CDR3 region: CASSVGRNYGYTF. In DNA form, the CDR3 reads TGTGCCAGCAGCGTGGGGCGGAACTATGGCTACACCTTC. This chain joins TRBV9 and TRBJ1-2, with D perhaps matching TRBD1 (5 bases). Germline-derived CDR1 and CDR2 are SGDLS and YYNGEE. The CDR3 contains 13 residues. V was cut by 2 bases and J by 2 bases, with 7 bases left in between.